The following is a TCR beta chain sequence with its context. The data were taken from a study of blood T cells in healthy people across ages. Germline trimming cut 6 bases from V and 9 bases from J; bases unmatched to any gene: 11. CDR3 length: 15 amino acids. Germline CDR1 reads SEHNR; CDR2 reads FQNEAQ (reference sequence). Primed by a sample-barcoded 5' primer and a J-beta primer mix, a second PCR proceeded for 7 to 11 cycles. TCRdb processed the 5' RACE reads anew with MiXCR; each CDR3 protein has one entry. Here the sample spans around 600,000 distinct CDR3 sequences, 40% to 50% being singletons.

The origin of this receptor is a man at least 80 years old in good health. Sequencing was carried out using blood. This rearrangement joins TRBV7-9 to TRBJ1-6; 7 bases fit TRBD1. The CDR3 is CASSPPTGQGSPLHF. The CDR3 nucleotides are TGTGCCAGCAGTCCCCCGACAGGGCAAGGTTCACCCCTCCACTTT.